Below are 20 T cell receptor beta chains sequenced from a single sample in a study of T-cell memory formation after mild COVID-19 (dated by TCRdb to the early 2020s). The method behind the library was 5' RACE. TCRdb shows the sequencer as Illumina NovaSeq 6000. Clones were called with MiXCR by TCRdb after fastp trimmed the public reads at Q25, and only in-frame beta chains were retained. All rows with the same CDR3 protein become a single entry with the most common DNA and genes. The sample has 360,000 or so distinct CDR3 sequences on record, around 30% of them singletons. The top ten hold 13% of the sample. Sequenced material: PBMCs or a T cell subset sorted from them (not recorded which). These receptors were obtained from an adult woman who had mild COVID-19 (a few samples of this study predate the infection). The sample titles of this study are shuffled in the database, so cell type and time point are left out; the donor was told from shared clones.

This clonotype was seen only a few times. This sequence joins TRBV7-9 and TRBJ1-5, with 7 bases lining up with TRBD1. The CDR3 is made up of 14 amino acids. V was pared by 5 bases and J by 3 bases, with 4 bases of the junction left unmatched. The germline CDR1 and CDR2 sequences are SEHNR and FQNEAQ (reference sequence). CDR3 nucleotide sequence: TGTGCCAGCAGCCGGGACAGTAACAATCAGCCCCAGCATTTT. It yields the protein CASSRDSNNQPQHF. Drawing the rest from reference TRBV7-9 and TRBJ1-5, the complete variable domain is DTGVSQNPRHKITKRGQNVTFRCDPISEHNRLYWYRQTLGQGPEFLTYFQNEAQLEKSRLLSDRFSAERPKGSFSTLEIQRTEQGDSAMYLCASSRDSNNQPQHFGDGTRLSIL.

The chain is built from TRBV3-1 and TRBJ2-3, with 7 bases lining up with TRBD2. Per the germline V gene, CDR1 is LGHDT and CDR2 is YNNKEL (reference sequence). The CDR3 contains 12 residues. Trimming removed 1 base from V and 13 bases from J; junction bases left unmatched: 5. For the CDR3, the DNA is TGTGCCAGCAGCCAAGCTGCGACTAGCAAGTATTTT. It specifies CASSQAATSKYF.

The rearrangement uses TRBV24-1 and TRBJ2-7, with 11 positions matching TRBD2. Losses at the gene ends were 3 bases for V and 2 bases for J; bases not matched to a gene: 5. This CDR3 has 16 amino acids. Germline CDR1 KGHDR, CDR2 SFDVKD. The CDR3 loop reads CATSDHGTSGPYEQYF. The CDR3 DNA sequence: TGTGCCACCAGTGATCACGGGACTAGCGGCCCCTACGAGCAGTACTTC.

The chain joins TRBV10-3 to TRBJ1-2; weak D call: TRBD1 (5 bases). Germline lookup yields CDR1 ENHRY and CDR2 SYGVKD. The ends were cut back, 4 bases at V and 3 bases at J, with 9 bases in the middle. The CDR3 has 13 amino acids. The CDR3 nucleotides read TGTGCCATCAGTGCCGGGACCCACTATGGCTACACCTTC. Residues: CAISAGTHYGYTF.

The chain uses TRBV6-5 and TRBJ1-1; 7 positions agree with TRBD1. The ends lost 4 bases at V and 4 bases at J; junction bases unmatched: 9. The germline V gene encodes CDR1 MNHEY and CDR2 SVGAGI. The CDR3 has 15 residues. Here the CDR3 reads CASSLQGSPFTEAFF. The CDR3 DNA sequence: TGTGCCAGCAGTTTACAGGGGTCCCCCTTCACTGAAGCTTTCTTT.

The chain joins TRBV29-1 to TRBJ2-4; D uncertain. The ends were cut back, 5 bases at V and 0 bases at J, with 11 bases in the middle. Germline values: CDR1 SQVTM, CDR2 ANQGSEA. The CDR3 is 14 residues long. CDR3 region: CSVLVSQAKNIQYF. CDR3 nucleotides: TGCAGCGTTTTGGTATCCCAAGCCAAAAACATTCAGTACTTC.

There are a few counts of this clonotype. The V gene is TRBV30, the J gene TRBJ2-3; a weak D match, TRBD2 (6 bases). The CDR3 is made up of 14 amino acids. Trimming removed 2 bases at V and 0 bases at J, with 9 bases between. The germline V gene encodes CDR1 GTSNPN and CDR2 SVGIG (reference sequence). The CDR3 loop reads CAWSFAGSTDTQYF. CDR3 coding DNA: TGTGCCTGGAGTTTCGCGGGGAGCACAGATACGCAGTATTTT.

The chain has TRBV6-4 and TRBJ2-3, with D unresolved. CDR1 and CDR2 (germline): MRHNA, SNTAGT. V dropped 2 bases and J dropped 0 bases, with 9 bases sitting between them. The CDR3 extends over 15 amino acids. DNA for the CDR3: TGTGCCAGCAGTGACGGGCGGACCAGCACAGATACGCAGTATTTT. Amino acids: CASSDGRTSTDTQYF.

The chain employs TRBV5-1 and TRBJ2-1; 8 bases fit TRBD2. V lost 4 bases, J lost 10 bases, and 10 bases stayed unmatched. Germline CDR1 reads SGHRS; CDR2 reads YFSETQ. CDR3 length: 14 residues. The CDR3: CASSPSGTSQEQFF. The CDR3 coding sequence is TGCGCCAGCAGCCCATCCGGGACTAGTCAGGAGCAGTTCTTC.

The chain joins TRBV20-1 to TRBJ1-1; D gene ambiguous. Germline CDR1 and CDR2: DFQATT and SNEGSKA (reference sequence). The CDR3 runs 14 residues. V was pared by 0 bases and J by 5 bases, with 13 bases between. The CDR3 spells CSARDRARGTEAFF. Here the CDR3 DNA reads TGCAGTGCTAGAGATCGTGCCCGAGGGACTGAAGCTTTCTTT.

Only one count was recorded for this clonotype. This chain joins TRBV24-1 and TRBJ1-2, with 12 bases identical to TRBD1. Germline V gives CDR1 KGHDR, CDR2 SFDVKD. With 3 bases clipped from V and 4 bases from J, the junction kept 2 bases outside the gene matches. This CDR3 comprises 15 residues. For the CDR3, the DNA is TGTGCCACCAGTGATGGGACAGGGGGCGGCTATGGCTACACCTTC. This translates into CATSDGTGGGYGYTF.

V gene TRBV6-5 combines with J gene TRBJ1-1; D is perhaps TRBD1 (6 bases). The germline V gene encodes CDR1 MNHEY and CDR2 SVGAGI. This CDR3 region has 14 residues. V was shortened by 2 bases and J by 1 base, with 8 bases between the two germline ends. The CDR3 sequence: CASSYGGPNTEAFF. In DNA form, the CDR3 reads TGTGCCAGCAGTTACGGGGGGCCGAACACTGAAGCTTTCTTT.

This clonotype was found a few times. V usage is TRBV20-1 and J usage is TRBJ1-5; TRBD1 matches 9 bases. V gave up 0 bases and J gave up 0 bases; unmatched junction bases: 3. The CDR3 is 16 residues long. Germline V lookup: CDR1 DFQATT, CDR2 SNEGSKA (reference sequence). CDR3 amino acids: CSAREQGAYSNQPQHF. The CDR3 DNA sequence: TGCAGTGCTAGAGAACAGGGGGCCTATAGCAATCAGCCCCAGCATTTT.

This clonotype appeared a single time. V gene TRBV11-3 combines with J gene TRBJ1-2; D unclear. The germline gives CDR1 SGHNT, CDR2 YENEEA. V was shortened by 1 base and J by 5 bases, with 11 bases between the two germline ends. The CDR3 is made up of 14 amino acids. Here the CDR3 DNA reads TGTGCCAGCAGCTTAGCCCAGGCGGGTTATGGCTACACCTTC. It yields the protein CASSLAQAGYGYTF.

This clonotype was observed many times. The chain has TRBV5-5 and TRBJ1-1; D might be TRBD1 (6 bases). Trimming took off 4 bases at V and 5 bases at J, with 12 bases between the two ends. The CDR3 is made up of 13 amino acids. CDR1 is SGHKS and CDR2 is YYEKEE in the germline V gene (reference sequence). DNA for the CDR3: TGTGCCAGCAGCAGGACAGTAGGGACTGAAGCTTTCTTT. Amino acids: CASSRTVGTEAFF.

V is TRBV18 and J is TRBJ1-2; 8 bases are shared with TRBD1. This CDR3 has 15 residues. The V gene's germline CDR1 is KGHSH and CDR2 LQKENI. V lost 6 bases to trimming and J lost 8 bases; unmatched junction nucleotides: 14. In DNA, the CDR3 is TGTGCCAGCTCGCTCACAGGGGGTGAAGCAGTGGGCTACACCTTC. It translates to CASSLTGGEAVGYTF.

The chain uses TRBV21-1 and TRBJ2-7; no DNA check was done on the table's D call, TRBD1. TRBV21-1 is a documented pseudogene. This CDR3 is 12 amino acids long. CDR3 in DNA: TGTGCCAGCAGCAAGGGGGTCTACGAGCAGTACTTC. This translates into CASSKGVYEQYF.

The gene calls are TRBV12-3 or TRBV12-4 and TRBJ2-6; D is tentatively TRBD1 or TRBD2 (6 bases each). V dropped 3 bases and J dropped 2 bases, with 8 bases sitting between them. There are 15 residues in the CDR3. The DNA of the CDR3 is TGTGCCAGCAGTTTCGGGGGCGCTGGGGCCAACGTCCTGACTTTC. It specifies CASSFGGAGANVLTF.

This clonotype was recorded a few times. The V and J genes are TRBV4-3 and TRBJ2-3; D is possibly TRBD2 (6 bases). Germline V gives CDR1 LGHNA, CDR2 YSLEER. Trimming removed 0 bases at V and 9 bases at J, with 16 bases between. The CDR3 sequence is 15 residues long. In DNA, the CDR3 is TGCGCCAGCAGCCAAGATCACCGGGGGACGAACACGCAGTATTTT. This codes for CASSQDHRGTNTQYF.

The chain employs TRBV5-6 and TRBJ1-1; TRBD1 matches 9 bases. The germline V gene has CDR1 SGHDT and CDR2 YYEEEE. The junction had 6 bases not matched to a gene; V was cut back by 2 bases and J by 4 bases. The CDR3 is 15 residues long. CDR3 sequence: CASSFILTGGTEAFF. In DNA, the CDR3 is TGTGCCAGCAGCTTCATTTTGACAGGGGGCACTGAAGCTTTCTTT.